This T cell receptor (beta chain) was identified during a study of vaccination and CD4 T cells after COVID-19. Cultured CD4+ T-cell DNA underwent Oncomine TCR Beta short-read sequencing. TCRdb used MiXCR to reprocess the PCR reads, holding one entry per CDR3 protein. The profile shows thousands of distinct CDR3 sequences, about 25% of them singletons. The CDR3 covers 15 residues. V shed 2 bases and J shed 2 bases, with 12 bases lying between them. Germline CDR1 MGHRA, CDR2 YSYEKL. Treatment denoted: approximately nine-day PBMC culture with coronavirus spike peptide pools or control peptides (ViraFEST assay). Regarding this clonotype: Its antigen is not known.

The rearrangement uses TRBV4-1 and TRBJ1-2; possibly TRBD1 for D (6 bases). Specimen: CD4+ T cells from blood, cultured in vitro, collected after SARS-CoV-2 vaccination. This TCR was recovered from a human donor who had recovered from COVID-19. CDR3 nucleotide sequence: TGCGCCAGCAGCCAACCCGTCAGGGGCAACTATGGCTACACCTTC. Protein sequence: CASSQPVRGNYGYTF.